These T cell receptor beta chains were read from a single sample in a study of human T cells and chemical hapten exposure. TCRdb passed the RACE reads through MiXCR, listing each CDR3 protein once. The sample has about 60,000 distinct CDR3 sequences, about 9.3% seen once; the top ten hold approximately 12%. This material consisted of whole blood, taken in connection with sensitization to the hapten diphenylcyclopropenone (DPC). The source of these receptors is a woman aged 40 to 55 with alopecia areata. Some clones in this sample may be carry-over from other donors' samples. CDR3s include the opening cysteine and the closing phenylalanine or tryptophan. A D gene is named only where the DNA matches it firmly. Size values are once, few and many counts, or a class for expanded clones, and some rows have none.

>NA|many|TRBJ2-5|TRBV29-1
CSAERPADQETQYF
TGCAGCGCCGAACGCCCAGCCGACCAAGAGACCCAGTACTTC
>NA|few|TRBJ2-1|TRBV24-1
CATSEPGLDEQFF
TGTGCCACCAGTGAACCAGGGTTAGATGAGCAGTTCTTC
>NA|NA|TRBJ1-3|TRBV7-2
CATALYSGNTIYF
TGTGCCACAGCACTCTACTCTGGAAACACCATATATTTT
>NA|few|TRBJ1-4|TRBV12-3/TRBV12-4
CASSPGFLKNEKLFF
TGTGCCAGCAGTCCAGGGTTTTTGAAGAATGAAAAACTGTTTTTT
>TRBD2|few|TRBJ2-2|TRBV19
CASSSGTTPGELFF
TGTGCCAGTAGTAGCGGGACTACCCCCGGGGAGCTGTTTTTT
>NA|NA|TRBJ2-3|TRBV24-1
CATSDLIPGATDTQYF
TGTGCCACCAGTGATTTAATTCCGGGGGCAACAGATACGCAGTATTTT
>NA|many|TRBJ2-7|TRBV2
CASSRDPSSYEQYF
TGTGCCAGCAGTCGGGACCCCAGCTCCTACGAGCAGTACTTC
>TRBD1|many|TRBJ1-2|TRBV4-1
CASRQQGALNYGYTF
TGCGCCAGCAGACAGCAGGGGGCCCTTAACTATGGCTACACCTTC
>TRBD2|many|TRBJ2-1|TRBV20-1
CSARLAGTYNEQFF
TGCAGTGCTAGGCTAGCGGGTACCTACAATGAGCAGTTCTTC
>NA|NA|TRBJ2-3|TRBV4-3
CASSQEQADTQYF
TGCGCCAGCAGCCAAGAGCAAGCAGATACGCAGTATTTT